This passage covers 8 T cell receptor beta chains from one sample sequenced in a study of T cell responses to AZD1222 COVID-19 vaccine. Measured with immunoSEQ multiplex PCR; TCRdb has only the in-frame clones, and not every one. The sample holds some 130,000 clones; 92% are singletons and the top ten take under 3.5%. This material consisted of peripheral blood, taken 28 days after the second AZD1222 dose. Every receptor here comes from an adult who received the AZD1222 COVID-19 vaccine.

CDR3 protein: CATKDRAPAVRYTF. As DNA, the CDR3 is TGTGCCACTAAAGACAGGGCGCCGGCCGTACGCTACACCTTC. The gene calls are TRBV19 and TRBJ1-2; 7 bases map to TRBD1. V dropped 10 bases and J dropped 9; count of bases not matched to a gene: 17. Germline V gives CDR1 LNHDA, CDR2 SQIVND (reference sequence). This CDR3 contains 14 residues.

V usage is TRBV30 and J usage is TRBJ1-5; maybe TRBD1 (5 bases). The CDR3 loop spans 13 amino acids. Per germline, CDR1 GTSNPN and CDR2 SVGIG (reference sequence). Between the trimmed V and J ends, which lost 5 bases and 4 bases, there was a span of 12 bases. CDR3 bases: TGTGCCTGGTCAGGGTTGTGGAATCAGCCCCAGCATTTT. Amino acids: CAWSGLWNQPQHF.

This clone was picked up a small number of times. This sample includes further DNA sequences coding for the same CDR3. The chain uses TRBV7-2 and TRBJ2-7; D may be TRBD1 or TRBD2 (5 bases each). This CDR3 has 14 residues. V gave up 5 bases and J gave up 2 bases, with 13 bases separating them. Germline CDR1 reads SGHTA; CDR2 reads FQGNSA. The CDR3 nucleotides read TGTGCCAGCAGCCATGGGACGGGGACCTACGAGCAGTACTTC. Translation: CASSHGTGTYEQYF.

CDR3 DNA sequence: TGTGCCAGCAGTTTGCCCCTAGCGGGAGGCACAGATACGCAGTATTTT. This encodes CASSLPLAGGTDTQYF. The V gene is TRBV6-2 or TRBV6-3, the J gene TRBJ2-3, with 10 bases that match TRBD2. Per the germline V gene, CDR1 is MNHEY and CDR2 is SVGEGT. This CDR3 is built from 16 residues. Trimming at V came to 4 bases and at J to 1 base, leaving 5 bases not matched to a gene.

The chain carries TRBV7-9 and TRBJ1-6; 7 bases fit TRBD1. CDR3 length: 15 amino acids. Germline V CDR1 and CDR2: SEHNR, FQNEAQ (reference sequence). V shed 5 bases, J shed 2 bases, and the junction held 3 bases outside the gene matches. CDR3 DNA sequence: TGTGCCAGCAGCCGGGACAGCACCTATAATTCACCCCTCCACTTT. As protein: CASSRDSTYNSPLHF.

This rearrangement joins TRBV6-2 or TRBV6-3 to TRBJ2-2, with D hard to call. This CDR3 spans 14 amino acids. CDR1 and CDR2 from the germline V gene are MNHEY and SVGEGT. Trimming left V 2 bases short and J 1 base short, with 5 bases between. The CDR3 spells CASSYGENTGELFF. The CDR3, as DNA: TGTGCCAGCAGTTACGGGGAGAACACCGGGGAGCTGTTTTTT.

This chain joins TRBV4-3 and TRBJ1-6; D is uncertain. The germline gives CDR1 LGHNA, CDR2 YSLEER. The V and J ends lost 2 bases and 9 bases respectively, with 5 bases between them. The CDR3 extends over 12 amino acids. The CDR3 region is CASSQQSSPLHF. The CDR3 DNA reads TGCGCCAGCAGCCAACAGAGTTCACCCCTCCACTTT.

The rearrangement uses TRBV20-1 and TRBJ1-1; D uncertain. With 8 bases removed from V and 8 bases from J, the gap between germline ends came to 12 bases. This CDR3 is built from 10 residues. Looked up from germline, CDR1 is DFQATT and CDR2 is SNEGSKA (reference sequence). The CDR3 DNA reads TGCAGTTCGCTTAGGGCCGAAGCTTTCTTT. The encoded protein is CSSLRAEAFF.